The 2 T cell receptor beta chains below were found in one sample sequenced in a study of blood T cell repertoires in COVID-19. Sequenced by immunoSEQ multiplex PCR; TCRdb stores in-frame clones only, minus some. The profile shows just under 350,000 clones, around 90% of them singletons. Sequenced sample: peripheral blood. These TCRs come from a woman younger than 35 who had recovered from COVID-19.

The chain is built from TRBV7-9 and TRBJ1-4; D is unresolved. The germline V gene has CDR1 SEHNR and CDR2 FQNEAQ (reference sequence). The CDR3 consists of 12 residues. V shed 1 base and J shed 8 bases, with 5 bases lying between them. The CDR3 nucleotides read TGTGCCAGCAGCTTAGTAGAGGAAAAACTGTTTTTT. This sequence encodes CASSLVEEKLFF.

The V call is TRBV7-2, the J call TRBJ1-4, with 7 bases identical to TRBD1. V lost 5 bases to trimming and J lost 4 bases; unmatched junction nucleotides: 4. Germline lookup yields CDR1 SGHTA and CDR2 FQGNSA. The CDR3 is 14 amino acids. The CDR3 nucleotides are TGTGCCAGCAGCAGACAGGGCTATAATGAAAAACTGTTTTTT. It specifies CASSRQGYNEKLFF.